The T cell receptor beta chain under discussion was sequenced for a study of blood T cell repertoires in COVID-19. Study-wide context: Acute-phase and convalescent COVID-19 samples originated in the United States, Italy and Spain. PBMCs, B-cell-depleted T cells, or T cells were the source of the cDNA or gDNA that made up the material.

The CDR3 is made up of 13 amino acids. Per germline, CDR1 KGHSH and CDR2 LQKENI. V was pared by 2 bases and J by 5 bases, with 7 bases between. Methods used by the authors: Reference gene primer amplification in the assay estimated nucleated cell counts. Libraries were prepared by immunoSEQ multiplex PCR; TCRdb keeps only in-frame clonotypes and omits some of them. The D gene and trimming were derived from the DNA, and the V and J assignments and clone size from that table. The sample has over 100,000 clones; 82% are singletons. The clonotype was recovered from a man between 65 and 85 years old with acute or convalescent COVID-19. The J gene is TRBJ1-5, the V gene TRBV18, with D possibly matching TRBD1 (5 bases). The specimen sequenced was peripheral blood. CDR3 DNA: TGTGCCAGCTCACCAAAAGGGGATCAGCCCCAGCATTTT. Protein sequence: CASSPKGDQPQHF.